The rows below give T cell receptor beta chains drawn from one sample of a study of cytomegalovirus exposure and HLA in healthy donors. Clones were read by immunoSEQ multiplex PCR, and TCRdb kept only the in-frame ones, dropping some. There are 74,000 or so clones in the sample, with around 1.6% held by the top ten. Source material: PBMCs. These receptors were collected from an older woman in good health and CMV-seronegative. The CDR3 runs from the conserved cysteine through the conserved F or W. The D gene is left open where the match is weak.

d_gene	v_gene	j_gene	CDR3nt	CDR3aa
.	TRBV21-1	TRBJ2-1	TGTGCCAGCAGCACTCCTCTACAGGGTCGGAGCAATGAGCAGTTCTTC	CASSTPLQGRSNEQFF
TRBD2	TRBV5-1	TRBJ2-2	TGCGCCAGGCCGGGACTAGCGGGCCCCCGAGGCACCGGGGAGCTGTTTTTT	CARPGLAGPRGTGELFF
TRBD1	TRBV2	TRBJ2-3	TGTGCCAGCAGTCGGGACAGGCTAGCAGATACGCAGTATTTT	CASSRDRLADTQYF
.	TRBV21-1	TRBJ1-2	TGTGCCAGCAGCAAAGAATTTACTCGGGACAGCCGGGCCGGTAACTATGGCTACACCTTC	CASSKEFTRDSRAGNYGYTF
.	TRBV6-5	TRBJ1-5	TGTGCCAGCAGTTACTCGAGCGGGTGGGGTCAGCCCCAGCATTTT	CASSYSSGWGQPQHF
.	TRBV4-2	TRBJ1-3	TGTGCCAGCAGCCAAGATCGGGTACGCGCGAACACCATATATTTT	CASSQDRVRANTIYF
.	TRBV28	TRBJ1-5	TGTGCCAGCAGTTTTTCTATCAGGGGCTCCAATCAGCCCCAGCATTTT	CASSFSIRGSNQPQHF
TRBD2	TRBV18	TRBJ2-1	TGTGCCAGCTCACCACCCAACGGACTAGCGGGAGATAGTGAGCAGTTCTTC	CASSPPNGLAGDSEQFF
.	TRBV11-3	TRBJ2-1	TGTGCCAGCAGCTCTTCAACAGGGAGCTCCTACAATGAGCAGTTCTTC	CASSSSTGSSYNEQFF
.	TRBV6-1	TRBJ2-7	TGTGCCAGCAGTGATGGCCAGGCCCCCTACGAGCAGTACTTC	CASSDGQAPYEQYF
TRBD1	TRBV6-6	TRBJ2-3	TGTGCCAGCAGCCCAACAGGGGACAGCACAGATACGCAGTATTTT	CASSPTGDSTDTQYF
TRBD1	TRBV7-2	TRBJ2-1	TGTGCCAGCAGCTTAGCGGGGACAGAACCTTACAATGAGCAGTTCTTC	CASSLAGTEPYNEQFF
TRBD1	TRBV7-9	TRBJ2-7	TGTGCCAGCAGCCCGACAGGGATCTCCTACGAGCAGTACTTC	CASSPTGISYEQYF
TRBD1	TRBV29-1	TRBJ2-5	TGCAGCGTTGACTCGGGACAGGGTTTGGGAGAGACCCAGTACTTC	CSVDSGQGLGETQYF
.	TRBV5-1	TRBJ1-1	TGCGCCAGCAGCTTGACATGGAACACTGAAGCTTTCTTT	CASSLTWNTEAFF
TRBD1	TRBV5-4	TRBJ2-7	TGTGCCAGCAGCTGGGGACAGGGCCCTCGGGAGCAGTACTTC	CASSWGQGPREQYF
TRBD2	TRBV7-2	TRBJ2-2	TGTGCCAGCACCGAACCGGGACTATACACCGGGGAGCTGTTTTTT	CASTEPGLYTGELFF
TRBD2	TRBV7-9	TRBJ2-5	TGTGCCAGCAGCTTAGTTCCGGGACTAGCGGGACCGCAAGAGACCCAGTACTTC	CASSLVPGLAGPQETQYF
.	TRBV5-1	TRBJ2-7	TGCGCCAGCAGCCCTATCGAAGCGGACTACGAGCAGTACTTC	CASSPIEADYEQYF
.	TRBV4-1	TRBJ1-1	TGCGCCAGCAGCCAAGAAGGGTCGGCAGGGCCGAACACTGAAGCTTTCTTT	CASSQEGSAGPNTEAFF
.	TRBV18	TRBJ2-7	TGTGCCAGCTCACCACAGGGGGAATCCTACGAGCAGTACTTC	CASSPQGESYEQYF
TRBD2	TRBV9	TRBJ2-1	TGTGCCAGCAGCCCCGGAGGGACTAGCGGTTACAATGAGCAGTTCTTC	CASSPGGTSGYNEQFF
.	TRBV19	TRBJ2-1	TGTGCCAGTAGGCATGGCACAGACTACAATGAGCAGTTCTTC	CASRHGTDYNEQFF
.	TRBV7-3	TRBJ1-5	TGTGCCAGCAGCGGAGGGGTAGATCAGCCCCAGCATTTT	CASSGGVDQPQHF
TRBD1	TRBV5-4	TRBJ1-1	TGTGCCAGCAGCTTGACAGGGGGGAGCACTGAAGCTTTCTTT	CASSLTGGSTEAFF
TRBD1	TRBV28	TRBJ1-2	TGTGCCAGCAGTTTTTCGGTCCCCCCCACGACAGGGAGGTATGGCTACACCTTC	CASSFSVPPTTGRYGYTF
.	TRBV18	TRBJ1-1	TGTGCCAGCTCACCACCAGCATCCTCTGAAGCTTTCTTT	CASSPPASSEAFF
TRBD2	TRBV6-6	TRBJ2-7	TGTGCCAGCGTTAGCGGGCTCTACGAGCAGTACTTC	CASVSGLYEQYF
.	TRBV30	TRBJ2-7	TGTGCCTGGACACGTCGTAGGGAGGACTCCTACGAGCAGTACTTC	CAWTRRREDSYEQYF